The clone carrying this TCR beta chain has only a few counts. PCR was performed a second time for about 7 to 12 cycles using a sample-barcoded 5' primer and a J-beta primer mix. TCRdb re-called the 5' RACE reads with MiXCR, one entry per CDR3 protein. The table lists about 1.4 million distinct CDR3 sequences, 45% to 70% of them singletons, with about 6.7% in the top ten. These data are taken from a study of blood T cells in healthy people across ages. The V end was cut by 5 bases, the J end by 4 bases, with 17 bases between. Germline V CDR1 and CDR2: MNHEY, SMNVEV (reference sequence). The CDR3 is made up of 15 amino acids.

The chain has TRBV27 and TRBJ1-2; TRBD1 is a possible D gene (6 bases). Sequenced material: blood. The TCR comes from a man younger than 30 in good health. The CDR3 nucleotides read TGTGCCAGCAGTCCCCTCCTTGGGGGCTCCTATGGCTACACCTTC. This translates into CASSPLLGGSYGYTF.